This paragraph reports one T cell receptor (beta chain). Its antigen is unknown. In the CD4+ fraction, cells were divided into CD45RA+ naive and CD45RA-negative memory subsets. This record belongs to a study of shared clonotypes between healthy human individuals. Study-wide results and limits: The genetic and exposure-history diversity represented was limited by few donors. The rarefaction results pointed to incomplete sorted-subset sequencing despite large depth. The sampled material consisted only of blood, and tissue repertoires are likely to differ.

Here immunoSEQ multiplex PCR was the method, and the copy in TCRdb shows in-frame clones only, minus some. The table shows 950,000 to 1,300,000 clones, with roughly 75% occurring only once. V lost 10 bases and J lost 6, with 29 bases in between. Germline CDR1 and CDR2: KGHSH and LQKENI. The CDR3 loop spans 17 amino acids. Sequenced material: memory CD4+ T cells sorted from blood. Subset reported: CD45RA-negative fraction. This chain uses TRBV18 with TRBJ2-3, with D perhaps TRBD2 (7 bases). The sequence came from a man aged 18 to 30 in good health. In DNA, the CDR3 is TGTGCCATGCTAGCCTATGGCGGACAGCGGGGAGGGGATACGCAGTATTTT. Translating gives CAMLAYGGQRGGDTQYF.